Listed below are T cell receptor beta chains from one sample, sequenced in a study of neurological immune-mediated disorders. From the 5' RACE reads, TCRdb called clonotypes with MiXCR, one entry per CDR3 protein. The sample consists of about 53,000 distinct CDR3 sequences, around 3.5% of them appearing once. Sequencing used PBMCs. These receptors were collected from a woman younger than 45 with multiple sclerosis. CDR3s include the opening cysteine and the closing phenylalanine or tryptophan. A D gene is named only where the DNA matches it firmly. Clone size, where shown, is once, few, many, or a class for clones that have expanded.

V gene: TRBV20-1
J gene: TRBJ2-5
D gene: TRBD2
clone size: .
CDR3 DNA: TGCAGTGCTAGAGTAGGCGGGAGTCAGGCGGAGACCCAGTACTTC
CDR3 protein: CSARVGGSQAETQYF

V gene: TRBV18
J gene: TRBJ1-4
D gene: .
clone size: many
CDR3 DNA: TGTGCCAGCTCACAGCAGAATAATGAAAAACTGTTTTTT
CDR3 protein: CASSQQNNEKLFF

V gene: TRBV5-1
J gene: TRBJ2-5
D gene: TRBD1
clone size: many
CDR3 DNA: TGCGCCAGCAGCAGACTGGACAGGGGGCGAGAGACCCAGTACTTC
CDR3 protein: CASSRLDRGRETQYF

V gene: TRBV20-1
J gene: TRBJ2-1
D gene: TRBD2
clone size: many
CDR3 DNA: TGCAGTGCTCAAACAACTAGCGAGGGAAGGAATGAGCAGTTCTTC
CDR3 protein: CSAQTTSEGRNEQFF

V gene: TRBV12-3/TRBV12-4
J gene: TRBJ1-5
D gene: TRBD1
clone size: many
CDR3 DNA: TGTGCCAGCAGTGTAGGGACAGGGAGTTTTGGCAATCAGCCCCAGCATTTT
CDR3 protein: CASSVGTGSFGNQPQHF

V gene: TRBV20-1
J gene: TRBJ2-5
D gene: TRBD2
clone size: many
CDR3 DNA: TGCAGTGCTAGTCCCCTCACCACTAGCGGAAAACAAGAGACCCAGTACTTC
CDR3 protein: CSASPLTTSGKQETQYF

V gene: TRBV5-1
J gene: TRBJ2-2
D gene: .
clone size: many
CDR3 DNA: TGCGCCAGCAACGGGGATCGAACCGGGGAGCTGTTTTTT
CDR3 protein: CASNGDRTGELFF

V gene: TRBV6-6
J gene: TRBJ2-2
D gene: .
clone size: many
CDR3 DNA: TGTGCCAGCAGCTTTAACACCGGGGAGCTGTTTTTT
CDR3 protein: CASSFNTGELFF

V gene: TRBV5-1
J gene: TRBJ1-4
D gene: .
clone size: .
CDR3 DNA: TGCGCCAGTATAAGACAGTCCTTCGAGGAAAAACTGTTTTTT
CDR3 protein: CASIRQSFEEKLFF

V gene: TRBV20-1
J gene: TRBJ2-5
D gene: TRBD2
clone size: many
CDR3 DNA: TGCAGTGCTGTCCCCCGGACTAGCGGGCTGGAGACCCAGTACTTC
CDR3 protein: CSAVPRTSGLETQYF

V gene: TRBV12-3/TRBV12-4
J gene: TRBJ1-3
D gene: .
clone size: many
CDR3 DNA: TGTGCCAGCAGTTTGTCAGGGTCCCCCCTCTCTGGAAACACCATATATTTT
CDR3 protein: CASSLSGSPLSGNTIYF

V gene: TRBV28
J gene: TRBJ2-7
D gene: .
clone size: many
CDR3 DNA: TGTGCCAGCAGTTTAGGACTTGGGGCTGGCGAGCAGTACTTC
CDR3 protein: CASSLGLGAGEQYF

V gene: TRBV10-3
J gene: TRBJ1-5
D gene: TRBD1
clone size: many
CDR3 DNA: TGTGCCATCAGCCCGGGACAGGGTGGATCTAGCAATCAGCCCCAGCATTTT
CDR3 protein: CAISPGQGGSSNQPQHF

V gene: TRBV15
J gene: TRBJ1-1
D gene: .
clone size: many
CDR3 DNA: TGTGCCACCGCACCCGCGAACACTGAAGCTTTCTTT
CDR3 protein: CATAPANTEAFF

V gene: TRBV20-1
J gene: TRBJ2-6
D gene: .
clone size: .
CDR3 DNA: TGCATCGCTACCATACCCGCAGGGGTAAGAACCATGAGCTCTGGGGCCAACGTCCTGACTTTC
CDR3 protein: CIATIPAGVRTMSSGANVLTF

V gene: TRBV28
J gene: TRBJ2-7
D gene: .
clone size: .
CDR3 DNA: TGTGCCAGCAGTCCCCTGGGGCAAAAGCTCCAAGAGCAGTACTTC
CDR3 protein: CASSPLGQKLQEQYF

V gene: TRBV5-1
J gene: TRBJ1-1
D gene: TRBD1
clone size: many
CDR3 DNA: TGCGCCAGCAGCTTGATGGGACAGGGGATAACTGAAGCTTTCTTT
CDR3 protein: CASSLMGQGITEAFF

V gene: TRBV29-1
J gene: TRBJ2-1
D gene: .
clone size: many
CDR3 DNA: TGCAGCGTTGGCTTCCGGGATGAGCAGTTCTTC
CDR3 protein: CSVGFRDEQFF

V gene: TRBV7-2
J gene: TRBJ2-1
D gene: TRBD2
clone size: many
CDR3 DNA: TGTGCCAGCAGCTCGACTAGCGGGAGGCAGGATGAGCAGTTCTTC
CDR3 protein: CASSSTSGRQDEQFF

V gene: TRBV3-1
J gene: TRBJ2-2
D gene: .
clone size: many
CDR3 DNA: TGTGCCAGCAGTGAGATAGTCACCGGGGAGCTGTTTTTT
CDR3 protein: CASSEIVTGELFF

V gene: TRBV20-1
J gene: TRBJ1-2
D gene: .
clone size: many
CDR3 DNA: TGCAGTGCTATAATAGCTAACTATGGCTACACCTTC
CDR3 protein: CSAIIANYGYTF

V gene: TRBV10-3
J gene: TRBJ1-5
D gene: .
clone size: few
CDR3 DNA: TGTGCCATCAGTGAGAGTGGGGTAGCCCAGAATTTT
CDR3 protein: CAISESGVAQNF

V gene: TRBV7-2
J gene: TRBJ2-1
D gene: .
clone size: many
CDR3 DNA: TGTGCCAGCAGCTTTAAAGGTGGGGCTTACAATGAGCAGTTCTTC
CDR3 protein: CASSFKGGAYNEQFF

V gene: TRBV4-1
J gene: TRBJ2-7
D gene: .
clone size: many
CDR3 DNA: TGCGCCAGCAGCCAGACGAGGACGGGCTACGAGCAGTACTTC
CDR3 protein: CASSQTRTGYEQYF

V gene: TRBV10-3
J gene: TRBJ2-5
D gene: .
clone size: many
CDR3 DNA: TGTGCCATCAGTGAGAAGGAGACCCAGTACTTC
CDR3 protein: CAISEKETQYF

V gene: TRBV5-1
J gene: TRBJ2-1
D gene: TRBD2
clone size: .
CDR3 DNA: TGCGCCAGCAGCTTGGGTGTTCGGGGACTAGCGGGAGATGAGCAGTTCTTC
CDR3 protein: CASSLGVRGLAGDEQFF

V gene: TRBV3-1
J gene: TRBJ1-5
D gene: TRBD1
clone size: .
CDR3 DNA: TGTGCCAGCAGCCAAGGCGCAGGGGGCAATCAGCCCCAGAATTTT
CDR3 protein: CASSQGAGGNQPQNF

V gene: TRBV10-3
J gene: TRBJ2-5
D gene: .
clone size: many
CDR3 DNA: TGTGCCATCAGTGCTGGGGGGACTCAAGAGACCCAGTACTTC
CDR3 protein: CAISAGGTQETQYF

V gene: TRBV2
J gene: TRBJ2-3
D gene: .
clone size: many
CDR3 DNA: TGTGCCAGCATGAGGGAAGATACGCAGTATTTT
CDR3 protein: CASMREDTQYF

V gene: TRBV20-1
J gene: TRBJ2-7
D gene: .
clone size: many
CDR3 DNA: TGCAGTGCTAGAGCCCCGCGCGGCACCCCCTACGAGCAGTACTTC
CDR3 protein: CSARAPRGTPYEQYF

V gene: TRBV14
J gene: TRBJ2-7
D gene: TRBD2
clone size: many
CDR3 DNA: TGTGCCAGCAGCCCTCGTGCTAGCGGGAGGGTATACTTC
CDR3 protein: CASSPRASGRVYF

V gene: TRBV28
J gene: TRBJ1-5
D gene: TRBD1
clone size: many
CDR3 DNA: TGTGCCAGCAGTTCGACAGGGTTAAGTGCGGTTCAGCCCCAGCATTTT
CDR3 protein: CASSSTGLSAVQPQHF

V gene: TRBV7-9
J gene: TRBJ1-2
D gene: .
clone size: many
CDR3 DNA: TGTGCCAGCAGACCCATAACAGGGAGTACAAATGGCTACACCTTC
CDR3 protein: CASRPITGSTNGYTF

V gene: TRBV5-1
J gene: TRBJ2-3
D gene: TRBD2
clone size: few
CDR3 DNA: TGCGCCAGCAGCCTAAGCGGGGGTGGAACAGATACGCAGTATTTT
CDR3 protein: CASSLSGGGTDTQYF

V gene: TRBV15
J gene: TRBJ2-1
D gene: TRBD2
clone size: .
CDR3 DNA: TGTGCCACCAGCAGAGATCTAGCGGGAGGGCAGGGTGAGCAGTTCTTC
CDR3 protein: CATSRDLAGGQGEQFF

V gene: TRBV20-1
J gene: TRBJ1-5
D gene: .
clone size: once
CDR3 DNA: TGCAGTGCTAGAGCTCCGGCAGGTAGTTCAAATCAGCCCCAGAATTTT
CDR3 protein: CSARAPAGSSNQPQNF

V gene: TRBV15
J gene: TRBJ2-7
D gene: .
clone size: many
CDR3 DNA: TGTGCCACCAGCAGAGATCTTTTGGATTCCGAGCAGTACTTC
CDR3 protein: CATSRDLLDSEQYF

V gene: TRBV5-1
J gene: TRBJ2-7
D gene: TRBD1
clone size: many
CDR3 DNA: TGCGCCAGCAGCCCATCGGGACAGAACCACGAGCAGTACTTC
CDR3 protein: CASSPSGQNHEQYF

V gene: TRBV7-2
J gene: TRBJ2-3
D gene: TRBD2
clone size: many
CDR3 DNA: TGTGCCAGCAGCCCTGGGGGGGCTAGCGGGAACGATTGGAATACGCAGTATTTT
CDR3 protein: CASSPGGASGNDWNTQYF

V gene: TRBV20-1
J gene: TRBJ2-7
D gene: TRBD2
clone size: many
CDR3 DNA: TGCAGTGCTAGACAGCCACCGGGACTAGCTACGCAGTACTTC
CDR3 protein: CSARQPPGLATQYF